The source of this T cell receptor beta chain is a study of T cell responses to AZD1222 COVID-19 vaccine. The study's findings and limits: Among the donors, most were white British and more were female, and clonal diversity was possibly underestimated.

Comment on this clone: No antigen is known for it.

Assay used: immunoSEQ multiplex PCR; TCRdb lists only in-frame clones, some missing. The data show approximately 150,000 clones, approximately 91% seen once. Trimming took 2 bases from V and 6 from J, leaving 11 bases between them. This CDR3 contains 13 residues. Germline lookup yields CDR1 SGHAT and CDR2 FQNNGV. The analysis combined second doses at about 4 or about 12 weeks. The input for sequencing was peripheral blood, taken 28 days after the second AZD1222 dose. The sequence was collected from an adult who received the AZD1222 COVID-19 vaccine. The chain combines TRBV11-2 with TRBJ2-7; D is undetermined. The CDR3 region has the DNA TGTGCCAGCAGCTTATCGATCCGAGGCGAGCAGTACTTC. Residues: CASSLSIRGEQYF. The complete variable domain, with remaining parts taken from reference TRBV11-2 and TRBJ2-7, reads EAGVAQSPRYKIIEKRQSVAFWCNPISGHATLYWYQQILGQGPKLLIQFQNNGVVDDSQLPKDRFSAERLKGVDSTLKIQPAKLEDSAVYLCASSLSIRGEQYFGPGTRLTVT.